A single TCR beta chain is shown here with its context. The data stem from a study of T cells after yellow fever vaccination. The V end was cut by 5 bases, the J end by 2 bases, with 10 bases between. The CDR3 runs to 13 residues. The germline V gene has CDR1 GTSNPN and CDR2 SVGIG (reference sequence). As TCR cDNA was made by 5'RACE template switching, a universal primer site and UMIs were added. Using its own MiXCR run on the 5' RACE reads, TCRdb lists one record per CDR3 protein. The table shows hundreds of thousands of distinct CDR3 sequences, with roughly 9.4% occurring only once. The chain links TRBV30 to TRBJ1-5, with a weak D call TRBD1 (6 bases). This sequence was found in a man aged 18 to 30 who received the YFV17D yellow fever vaccine. This sample comprised PBMCs, obtained on the day of the first yellow fever vaccination. The CDR3, as DNA: TGTGCCTGGTCGGGGGGCGGCAATCAGCCCCAGCATTTT. Its translation: CAWSGGGNQPQHF.